This T cell receptor (beta chain) was identified during a study of PD-1 blockade in mismatch repair-deficient tumors. The CDR3 extends over 14 amino acids. J gave up 6 bases and V 7 bases, and 13 bases lay outside the gene matches. Germline V lookup: CDR1 SQVTM, CDR2 ANQGSEA. Here immunoSEQ multiplex PCR was the method, and the copy in TCRdb shows in-frame clones only, minus some. The sample includes some 48,000 clones, roughly 80% of them seen just once. The sequencing here drew on peripheral blood, taken roughly 21 weeks after starting pembrolizumab. The origin of this receptor is an adult with mismatch repair-deficient cancer. V is TRBV29-1 and J is TRBJ2-7; TRBD1 aligns across 9 bases. The CDR3 DNA is TGCAGCGCATGTCCGGGACAGGGAGGGTCCGAGCAGTACTTC. Amino acids: CSACPGQGGSEQYF.